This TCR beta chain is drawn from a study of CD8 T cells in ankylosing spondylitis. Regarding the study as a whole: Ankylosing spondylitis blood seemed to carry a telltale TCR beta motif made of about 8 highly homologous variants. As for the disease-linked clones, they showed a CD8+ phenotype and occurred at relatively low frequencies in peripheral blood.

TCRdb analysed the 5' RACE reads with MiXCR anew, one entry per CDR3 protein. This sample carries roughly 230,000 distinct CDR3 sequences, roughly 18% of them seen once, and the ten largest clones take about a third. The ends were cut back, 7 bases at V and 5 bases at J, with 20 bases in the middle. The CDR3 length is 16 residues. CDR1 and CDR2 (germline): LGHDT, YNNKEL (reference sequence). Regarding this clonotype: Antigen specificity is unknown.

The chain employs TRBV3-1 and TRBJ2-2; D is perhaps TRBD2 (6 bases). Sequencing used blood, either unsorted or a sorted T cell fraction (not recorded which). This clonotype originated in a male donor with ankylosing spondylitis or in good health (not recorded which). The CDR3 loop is CASNTILAGATGELFF. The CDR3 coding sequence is TGTGCCAGCAACACCATACTAGCCGGGGCTACCGGGGAGCTGTTTTTT. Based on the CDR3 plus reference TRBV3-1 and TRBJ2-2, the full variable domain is DTAVSQTPKYLVTQMGNDKSIKCEQNLGHDTMYWYKQDSKKFLKIMFSYNNKELIINETVPNRFSPKSPDKAHLNLHINSLELGDSAVYFCASNTILAGATGELFFGEGSRLTVL.